The entry that follows covers one T cell receptor (beta chain) sequence. This entry belongs to a study of blood T cell repertoires in COVID-19. Study-level background: COVID-19 samples collected from the United States, Italy and Spain covered acute and convalescent phases. T cells, B-cell-depleted T cells, or PBMCs provided the cDNA or gDNA that served as material.

Under the authors' procedure: Cell counts per sample came from amplifying reference gene primers. Here immunoSEQ multiplex PCR was the method, and the copy in TCRdb shows in-frame clones only, minus some. The V and J calls and the clone size are those of that table, but D and trimming were determined from the DNA. In the table there are 190,000 or so clones, 65% to 80% of which are singletons. The CDR3 length is 14 residues. Germline V gene data show CDR1 as MDHEN and CDR2 as SYDVKM. V lost 3 bases and J lost 6, with 12 bases in between. The J gene is TRBJ1-5, the V gene TRBV28, with a weak D call TRBD1 (5 bases). Sequenced material: peripheral blood. This TCR was recovered from a man aged 45 to 65 who had recovered from COVID-19. Written as DNA, the CDR3 is TGTGCCAGCAGTTTGGAGACAGCCGGTCAGCCCCAGCATTTT. The encoded protein is CASSLETAGQPQHF.